This paragraph reports one T cell receptor (beta chain). Its cognate antigen is unknown. Measured with immunoSEQ multiplex PCR; TCRdb has only the in-frame clones, and not every one. The sample holds about 42,000 clones; 70% to 90% are singletons and the top ten take over 5.5%. The CDR3 is made up of 16 amino acids. The junction had 7 bases not matched to a gene; V was cut back by 5 bases and J by 0 bases. The germline V gene has CDR1 MNHNY and CDR2 SVGAGI (reference sequence). The data are from a study of OX40 agonist ivuxolimab in advanced cancers. Overall study: Patients assigned to dose escalation were diagnosed with hepatocellular carcinoma, melanoma, renal cell or head and neck cancer. Broader study findings: CD8+ T cells (on average) carried more expanded clones than CD4+ T cells. At doses 0.1 to 3.0 mg/kg, CD4+ and CD8+ clones expanded.

This chain connects TRBV6-6 to TRBJ2-1, with TRBD2 identical over 7 bases. The material was CD4+ or CD8+ T cells sorted from blood, obtained in a trial of the OX40 agonist ivuxolimab. The receptor was isolated from an adult with an advanced solid tumor such as melanoma, head and neck, liver or kidney cancer. In nucleotides, the CDR3 is TGTGCCAGCAGTCCGACTAGCCCCCTCTCCTACAATGAGCAGTTCTTC. Amino acid sequence: CASSPTSPLSYNEQFF.